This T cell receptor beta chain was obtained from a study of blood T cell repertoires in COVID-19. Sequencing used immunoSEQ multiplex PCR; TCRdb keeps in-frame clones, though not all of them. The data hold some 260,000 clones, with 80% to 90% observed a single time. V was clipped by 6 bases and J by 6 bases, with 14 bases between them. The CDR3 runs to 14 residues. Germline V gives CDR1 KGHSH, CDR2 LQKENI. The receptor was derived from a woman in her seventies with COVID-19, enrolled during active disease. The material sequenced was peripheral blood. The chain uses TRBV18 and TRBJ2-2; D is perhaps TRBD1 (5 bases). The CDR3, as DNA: TGTGCCAGCTCTCGTGACAGTTCCGCCGGGGAGCTGTTTTTT. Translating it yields CASSRDSSAGELFF.